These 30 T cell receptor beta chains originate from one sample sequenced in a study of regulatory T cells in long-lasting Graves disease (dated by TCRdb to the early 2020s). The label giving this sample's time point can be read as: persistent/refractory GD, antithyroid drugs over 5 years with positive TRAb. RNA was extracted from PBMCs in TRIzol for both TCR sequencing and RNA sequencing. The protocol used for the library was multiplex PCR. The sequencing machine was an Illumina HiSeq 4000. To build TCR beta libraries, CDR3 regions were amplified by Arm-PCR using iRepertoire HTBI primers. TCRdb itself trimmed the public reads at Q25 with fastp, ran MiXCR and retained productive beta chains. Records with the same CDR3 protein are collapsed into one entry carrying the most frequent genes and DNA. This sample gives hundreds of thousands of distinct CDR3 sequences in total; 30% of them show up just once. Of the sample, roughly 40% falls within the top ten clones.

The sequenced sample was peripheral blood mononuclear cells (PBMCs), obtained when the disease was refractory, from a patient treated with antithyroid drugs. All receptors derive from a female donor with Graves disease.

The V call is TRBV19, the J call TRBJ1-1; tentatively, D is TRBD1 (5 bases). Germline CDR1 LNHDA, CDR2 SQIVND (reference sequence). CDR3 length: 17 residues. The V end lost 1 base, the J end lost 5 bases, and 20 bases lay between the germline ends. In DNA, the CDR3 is TGTGCCAGTAGTATAGTATTGAAGGGAGACGAGGGGACTGAAGCTTTCTTT. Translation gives CASSIVLKGDEGTEAFF.

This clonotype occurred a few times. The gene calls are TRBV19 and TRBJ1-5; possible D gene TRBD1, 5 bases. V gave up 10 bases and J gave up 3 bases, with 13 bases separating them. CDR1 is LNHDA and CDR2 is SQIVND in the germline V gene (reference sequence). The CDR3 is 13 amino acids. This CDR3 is CATSTATNQPQHF. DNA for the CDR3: TGTGCCACCTCGACAGCAACCAATCAGCCCCAGCATTTT.

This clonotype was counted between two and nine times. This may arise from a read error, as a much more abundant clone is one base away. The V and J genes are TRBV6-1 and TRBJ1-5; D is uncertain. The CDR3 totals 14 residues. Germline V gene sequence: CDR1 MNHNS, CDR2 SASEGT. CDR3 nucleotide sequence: TGTGCCAGCAGTGGGGTCTATAGCAATCGGCCCCAGCATTTT. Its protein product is CASSGVYSNRPQHF.

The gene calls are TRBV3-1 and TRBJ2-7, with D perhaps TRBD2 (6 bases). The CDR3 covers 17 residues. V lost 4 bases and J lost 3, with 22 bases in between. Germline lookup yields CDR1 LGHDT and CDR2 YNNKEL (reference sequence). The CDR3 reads CASSPRSGVWRVYEQYF. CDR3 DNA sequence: TGTGCCAGCAGCCCGAGATCCGGGGTTTGGAGGGTCTACGAGCAGTACTTC.

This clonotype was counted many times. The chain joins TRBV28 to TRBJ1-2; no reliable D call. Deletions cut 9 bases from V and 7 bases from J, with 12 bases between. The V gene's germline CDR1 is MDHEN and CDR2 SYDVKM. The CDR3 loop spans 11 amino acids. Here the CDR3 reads CASKGSIGYTF. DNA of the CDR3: TGTGCCAGTAAGGGTAGTATTGGCTACACCTTC.

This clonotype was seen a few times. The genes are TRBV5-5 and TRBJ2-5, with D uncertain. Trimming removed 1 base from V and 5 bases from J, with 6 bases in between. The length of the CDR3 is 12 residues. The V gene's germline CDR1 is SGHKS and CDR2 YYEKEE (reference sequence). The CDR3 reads CASSLLVETQYF. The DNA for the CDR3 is TGTGCCAGCAGCTTGCTAGTCGAGACCCAGTACTTC. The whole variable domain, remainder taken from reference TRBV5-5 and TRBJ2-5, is DAGVTQSPTHLIKTRGQQVTLRCSPISGHKSVSWYQQVLGQGPQFIFQYYEKEERGRGNFPDRFSARQFPNYSSELNVNALLLGDSALYLCASSLLVETQYFGPGTRLLVL.

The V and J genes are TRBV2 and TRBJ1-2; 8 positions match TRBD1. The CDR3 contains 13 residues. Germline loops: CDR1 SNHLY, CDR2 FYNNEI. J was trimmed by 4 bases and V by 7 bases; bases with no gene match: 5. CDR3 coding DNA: TGTGCCAGCACCCCGGACAGGGTCTATGGCTACACCTTC. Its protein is CASTPDRVYGYTF.

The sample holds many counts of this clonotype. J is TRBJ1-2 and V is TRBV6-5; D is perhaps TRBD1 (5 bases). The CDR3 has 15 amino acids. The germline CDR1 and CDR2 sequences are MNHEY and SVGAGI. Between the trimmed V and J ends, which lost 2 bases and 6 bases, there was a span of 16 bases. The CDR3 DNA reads TGTGCCAGCAGTTACACCAGGGAGATCCCCCATGGCTACACCTTC. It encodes CASSYTREIPHGYTF.

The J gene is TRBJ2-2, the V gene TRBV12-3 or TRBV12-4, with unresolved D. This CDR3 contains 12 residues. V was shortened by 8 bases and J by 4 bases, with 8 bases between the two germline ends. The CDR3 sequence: CASGSSTGELFF. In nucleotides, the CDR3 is TGTGCCAGCGGCAGCAGCACCGGGGAGCTGTTTTTT.

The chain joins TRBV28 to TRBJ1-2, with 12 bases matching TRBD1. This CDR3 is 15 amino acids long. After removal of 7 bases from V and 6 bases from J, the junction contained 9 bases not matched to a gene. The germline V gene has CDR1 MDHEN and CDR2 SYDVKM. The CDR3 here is CASTEAGQGAHGYTF. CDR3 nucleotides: TGTGCCAGCACCGAAGCGGGACAGGGGGCACATGGCTACACCTTC.

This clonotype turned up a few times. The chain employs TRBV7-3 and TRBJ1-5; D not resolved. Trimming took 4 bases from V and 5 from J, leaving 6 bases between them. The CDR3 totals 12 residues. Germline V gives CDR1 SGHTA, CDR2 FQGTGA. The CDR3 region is CASSSLHQPQHF. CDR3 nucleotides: TGTGCCAGCAGCTCCTTACATCAGCCCCAGCATTTT. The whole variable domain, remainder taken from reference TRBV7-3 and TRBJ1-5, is GAGVSQTPSNKVTEKGKYVELRCDPISGHTALYWYRQSLGQGPEFLIYFQGTGAADDSGLPNDRFFAVRPEGSVSTLKIQRTERGDSAVYLCASSSLHQPQHFGDGTRLSIL.

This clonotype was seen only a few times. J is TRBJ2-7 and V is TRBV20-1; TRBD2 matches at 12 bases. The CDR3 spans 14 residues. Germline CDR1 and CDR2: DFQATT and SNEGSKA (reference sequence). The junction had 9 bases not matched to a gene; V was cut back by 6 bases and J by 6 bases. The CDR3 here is CSASRLAGVGEQYF. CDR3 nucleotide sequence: TGCAGTGCCTCCCGACTAGCGGGAGTGGGCGAGCAGTACTTC.

The CDR3 sequence: CASTWDLNTEAFF. The CDR3 DNA sequence: TGTGCCAGCACGTGGGACTTGAACACTGAAGCTTTCTTT. The chain carries TRBV25-1 and TRBJ1-1; perhaps TRBD1 as D (5 bases). V was trimmed by 7 bases and J by 0 bases, leaving 9 bases between them. The CDR3 is 13 residues long. Germline-derived CDR1 and CDR2 are MGHDK and SYGVNS.

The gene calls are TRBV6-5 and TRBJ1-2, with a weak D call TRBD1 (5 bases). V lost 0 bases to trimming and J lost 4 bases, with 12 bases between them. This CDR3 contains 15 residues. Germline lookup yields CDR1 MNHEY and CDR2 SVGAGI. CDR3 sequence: CASSYSGGGFYGYTF. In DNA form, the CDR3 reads TGTGCCAGCAGTTACTCGGGGGGGGGATTCTATGGCTACACCTTC.

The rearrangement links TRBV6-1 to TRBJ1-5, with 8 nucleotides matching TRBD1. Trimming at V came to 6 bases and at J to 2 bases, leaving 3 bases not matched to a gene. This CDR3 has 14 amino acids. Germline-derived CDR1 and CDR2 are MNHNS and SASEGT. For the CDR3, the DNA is TGTGCCAGCAGGGGACAGGTGGGCAATCAGCCCCAGCATTTT. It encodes CASRGQVGNQPQHF.

CDR3 sequence: CSAREGGIAKNIQYF. The CDR3 bases are TGCAGTGCTAGAGAGGGCGGGATAGCCAAAAACATTCAGTACTTC. J is TRBJ2-4 and V is TRBV20-1, with D tentatively TRBD2 (6 bases). The germline V and J ends were trimmed by 0 bases and 0 bases, with 9 bases remaining between them. This CDR3 is built from 15 residues. The V gene's germline CDR1 is DFQATT and CDR2 SNEGSKA (reference sequence).

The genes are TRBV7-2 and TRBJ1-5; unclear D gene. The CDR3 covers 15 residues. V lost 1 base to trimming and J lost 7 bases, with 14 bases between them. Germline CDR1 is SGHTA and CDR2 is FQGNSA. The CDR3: CASSLVAQARQPQHF. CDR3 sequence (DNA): TGTGCCAGCAGCTTAGTGGCACAAGCCAGGCAGCCCCAGCATTTT.

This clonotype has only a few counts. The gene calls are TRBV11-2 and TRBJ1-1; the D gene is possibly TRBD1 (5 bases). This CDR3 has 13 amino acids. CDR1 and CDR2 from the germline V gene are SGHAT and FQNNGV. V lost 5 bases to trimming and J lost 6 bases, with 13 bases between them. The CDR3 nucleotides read TGTGCCAGCAGCCGCATTAGGGGCCCTGAAGCTTTCTTT. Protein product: CASSRIRGPEAFF.

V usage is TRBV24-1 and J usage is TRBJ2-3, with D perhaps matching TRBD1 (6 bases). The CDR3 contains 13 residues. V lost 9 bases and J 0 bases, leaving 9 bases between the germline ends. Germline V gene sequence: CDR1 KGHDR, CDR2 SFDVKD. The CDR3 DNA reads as TGTGCCACCGGACAGCCGAGCACAGATACGCAGTATTTT. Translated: CATGQPSTDTQYF.

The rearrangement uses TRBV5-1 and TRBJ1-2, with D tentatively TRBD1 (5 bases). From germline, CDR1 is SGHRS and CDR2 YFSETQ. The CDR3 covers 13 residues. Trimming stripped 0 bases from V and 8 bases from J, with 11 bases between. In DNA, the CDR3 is TGCGCCAGCAGCTTGGAACCAGGGAGCGGCTACACCTTC. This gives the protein CASSLEPGSGYTF. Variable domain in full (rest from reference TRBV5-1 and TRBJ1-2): KAGVTQTPRYLIKTRGQQVTLSCSPISGHRSVSWYQQTPGQGLQFLFEYFSETQRNKGNFPGRFSGRQFSNSRSEMNVSTLELGDSALYLCASSLEPGSGYTFGSGTRLTVV.

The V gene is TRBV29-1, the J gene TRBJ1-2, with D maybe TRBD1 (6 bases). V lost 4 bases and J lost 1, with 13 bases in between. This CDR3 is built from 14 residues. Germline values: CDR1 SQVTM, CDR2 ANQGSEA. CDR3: CSVGYRDGNYGYTF. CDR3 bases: TGCAGCGTTGGATACAGGGATGGTAACTATGGCTACACCTTC.

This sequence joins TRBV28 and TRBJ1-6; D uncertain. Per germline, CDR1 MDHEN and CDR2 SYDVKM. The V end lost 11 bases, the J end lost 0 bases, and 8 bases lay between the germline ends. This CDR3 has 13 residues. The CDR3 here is CASGASYNSPLHF. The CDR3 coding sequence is TGTGCCTCCGGCGCCTCCTATAATTCACCCCTCCACTTT.

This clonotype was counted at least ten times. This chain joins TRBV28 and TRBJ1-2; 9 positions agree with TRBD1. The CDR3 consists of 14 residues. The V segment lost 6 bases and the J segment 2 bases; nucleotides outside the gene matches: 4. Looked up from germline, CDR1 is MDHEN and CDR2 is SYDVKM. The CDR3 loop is CASSSGTGNYGYTF. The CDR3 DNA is TGTGCCAGCAGCTCGGGGACAGGGAACTATGGCTACACCTTC.

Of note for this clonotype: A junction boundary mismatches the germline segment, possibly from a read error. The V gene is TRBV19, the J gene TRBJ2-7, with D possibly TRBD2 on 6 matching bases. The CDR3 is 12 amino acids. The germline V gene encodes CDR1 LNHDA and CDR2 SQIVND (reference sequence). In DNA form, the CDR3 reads TGTGCCAGTAGGACACCGCGGGGTACGGTTATCTTC. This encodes CASRTPRGTVIF. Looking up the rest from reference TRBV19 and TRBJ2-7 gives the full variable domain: DGGITQSPKYLFRKEGQNVTLSCEQNLNHDAMYWYRQDPGQGLRLIYYSQIVNDFQKGDIAEGYSVSREKKESFPLTVTSAQKNPTAFYLCASRTPRGTVIFGPGTRLTVT.

The CDR3 reads CSAIRETEAFF. CDR3 bases: TGCAGCGCGATCAGGGAAACTGAAGCTTTCTTT. This chain joins TRBV29-1 and TRBJ1-1; tentative D call: TRBD1 (5 bases). This CDR3 contains 11 residues. CDR1 is SQVTM and CDR2 is ANQGSEA in the germline V gene. Between the trimmed V and J ends, which lost 7 bases and 5 bases, there was a span of 11 bases. Full variable domain (remainder filled in from reference TRBV29-1 and TRBJ1-1): SAVISQKPSRDICQRGTSLTIQCQVDSQVTMMFWYRQQPGQSLTLIATANQGSEATYESGFVIDKFPISRPNLTFSTLTVSNMSPEDSSIYLCSAIRETEAFFGQGTRLTVV.

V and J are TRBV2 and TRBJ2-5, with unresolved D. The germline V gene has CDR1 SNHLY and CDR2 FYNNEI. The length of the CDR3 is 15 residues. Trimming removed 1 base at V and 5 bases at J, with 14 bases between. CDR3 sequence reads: CASSEGGPPGETQYF. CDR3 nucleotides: TGTGCCAGCAGTGAAGGTGGGCCCCCTGGCGAGACCCAGTACTTC.

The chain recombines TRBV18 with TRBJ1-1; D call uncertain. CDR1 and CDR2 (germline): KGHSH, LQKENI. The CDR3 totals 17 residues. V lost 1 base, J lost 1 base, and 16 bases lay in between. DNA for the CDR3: TGTGCCAGCTCACCACTTCCAACCAACGGAAGGAACACTGAAGCTTTCTTT. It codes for CASSPLPTNGRNTEAFF.

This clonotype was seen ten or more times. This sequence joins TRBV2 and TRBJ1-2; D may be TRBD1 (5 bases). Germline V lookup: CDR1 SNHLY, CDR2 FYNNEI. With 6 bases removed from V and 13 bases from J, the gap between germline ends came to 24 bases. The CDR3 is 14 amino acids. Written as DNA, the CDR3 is TGTGCCAGCAGCCCTGGGGCAGGGCCGGTTTCTATCACCTTC. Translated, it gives CASSPGAGPVSITF.

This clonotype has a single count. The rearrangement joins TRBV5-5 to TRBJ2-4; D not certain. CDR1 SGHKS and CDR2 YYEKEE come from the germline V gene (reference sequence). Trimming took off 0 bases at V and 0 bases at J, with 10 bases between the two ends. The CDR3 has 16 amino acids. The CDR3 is CASSLEGSGAKNIQYF. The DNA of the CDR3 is TGTGCCAGCAGCTTGGAAGGCAGTGGAGCCAAAAACATTCAGTACTTC.

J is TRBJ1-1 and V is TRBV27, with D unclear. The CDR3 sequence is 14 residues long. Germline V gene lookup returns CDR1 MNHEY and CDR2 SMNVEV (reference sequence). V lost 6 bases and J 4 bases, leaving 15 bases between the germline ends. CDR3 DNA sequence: TGTGCCAGCAGCCGCGCCGGTCTGGCCACTGAAGCTTTCTTT. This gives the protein CASSRAGLATEAFF.